These 17 T cell receptor beta chains were all obtained from the same sample, sequenced in a study of blood T cells in healthy people across ages. The authors ran a second PCR of roughly 6 to 12 cycles using a sample-barcoded 5' primer and a J-beta primer mix. MiXCR was run by TCRdb on the 5' RACE reads, yielding one entry per CDR3 protein. The sample records 1,300,000 or so distinct CDR3 sequences, almost 60% being singletons. The material sequenced was blood. The source is a man younger than 35 in good health.

This clonotype turned up a few times. The rearrangement joins TRBV29-1 to TRBJ1-1; D is undetermined. In germline, CDR1 is SQVTM, CDR2 ANQGSEA. The CDR3 sequence is 13 residues long. V was shortened by 4 bases and J by 2 bases, with 11 bases between the two germline ends. CDR3 nucleotide sequence: TGCAGCGTTGGAGTCGTAGGCAACACTGAAGCTTTCTTT. This codes for CSVGVVGNTEAFF.

This clonotype was detected a few times. The rearrangement uses TRBV29-1 and TRBJ2-5, with 8 bases matching TRBD1. V was pared by 7 bases and J by 3 bases, with 4 bases of the junction left unmatched. Germline V CDR1 and CDR2: SQVTM, ANQGSEA. This CDR3 contains 12 residues. In DNA form, the CDR3 reads TGCAGCGCGGACAGGGAGGAAGAGACCCAGTACTTC. Its translation is CSADREEETQYF.

Comments on this clonotype: At one end the junction does not follow the germline gene, possibly because of a read error. The chain employs TRBV5-1 and TRBJ2-3; maybe TRBD2 (5 bases). Germline V gene data show CDR1 as SGHRS and CDR2 as YFSETQ. The CDR3 covers 19 residues. CDR3 in DNA: TGCGCCAGCAGCTTTTGGCCAGGCGAGGGCGCGACACGCACCGATACGCAGTATTTT. It codes for CASSFWPGEGATRTDTQYF.

This clonotype was picked up a small number of times. The chain recombines TRBV14 with TRBJ2-5, with a weak D call TRBD2 (6 bases). Trimming cost V 4 bases and J 6 bases, with 9 bases left between them. CDR1 SGHDN and CDR2 FVKESK come from the germline V gene. The CDR3 covers 12 residues. The CDR3, as DNA: TGTGCCAGCAGCCCGGGACTCCAGACCCAGTACTTC. This codes for CASSPGLQTQYF.

The chain employs TRBV27 and TRBJ2-7; D gene ambiguous. The V gene's germline CDR1 is MNHEY and CDR2 SMNVEV (reference sequence). The CDR3 extends over 13 amino acids. Trimming took off 4 bases at V and 4 bases at J, with 11 bases between the two ends. This CDR3 reads CASSSEQTYEQYF. The CDR3 coding sequence is TGTGCCAGCAGTTCTGAACAGACTTACGAGCAGTACTTC.

The CDR3 DNA follows: TGCGCCAGCAGCCAAGGGGCGAGAGAAGCGGGGATTACAGATACGCAGTATTTT. It specifies CASSQGAREAGITDTQYF. The chain links TRBV4-3 to TRBJ2-3; TRBD2 matches at 7 bases. J gave up 3 bases and V 1 base, and 13 bases lay outside the gene matches. The CDR3 is 18 amino acids. Germline V gene sequence: CDR1 LGHNA, CDR2 YSLEER.

The rearrangement links TRBV20-1 to TRBJ2-3; D ambiguous. Trimming removed 7 bases from V and 6 bases from J, with 20 bases in between. The CDR3 runs to 14 residues. Germline CDR1 reads DFQATT; CDR2 reads SNEGSKA (reference sequence). The CDR3, as DNA: TGCAGTGTCGTGGCAGCGCAAAACCATGATACGCAGTATTTT. Its translation: CSVVAAQNHDTQYF.

The genes are TRBV7-9 and TRBJ2-1; D call uncertain. The CDR3 runs 14 residues. V lost 4 bases and J 5 bases, leaving 12 bases between the germline ends. From germline, CDR1 is SEHNR and CDR2 FQNEAQ (reference sequence). The chain's CDR3 is CASSWTFGDNEQFF. CDR3 coding DNA: TGTGCCAGCAGCTGGACCTTTGGAGACAATGAGCAGTTCTTC.

This clonotype has more than one count but fewer than ten. Possible read error: a much larger clone is one base away. The chain carries TRBV3-1 and TRBJ2-5, with D uncertain. V was shortened by 0 bases and J by 5 bases, with 4 bases between the two germline ends. This CDR3 contains 12 residues. Germline loops: CDR1 LGHDT, CDR2 YNNKEL (reference sequence). The CDR3 bases are TGTGCCAGCAGCCAAGAGGTGGAGACCCAGTACTTC. This codes for CASSQEVETQYF.

The chain combines TRBV27 with TRBJ2-1; 10 positions match TRBD2. V was clipped by 9 bases and J by 4 bases; unmatched bases: 3. The germline V gene has CDR1 MNHEY and CDR2 SMNVEV (reference sequence). CDR3 size: 13 residues. The CDR3 DNA reads TGTGCCAGTTGGACTAGCGGATACAATGAGCAGTTCTTC. This encodes CASWTSGYNEQFF.

A few counts support this clonotype. The chain uses TRBV4-1 and TRBJ1-1; D perhaps matches TRBD1 (6 bases). The CDR3 totals 16 residues. Trimming removed 4 bases at V and 0 bases at J, with 15 bases between. CDR1 is MGHRA and CDR2 is YSYEKL in the germline V gene. CDR3 DNA: TGCGCCAGCAGCCGGCTCAGGGGCTGGGTGAACACTGAAGCTTTCTTT. It yields the protein CASSRLRGWVNTEAFF.

This clonotype has ten or more counts. The chain has TRBV15 and TRBJ2-1, with 9 bases aligning to TRBD2. The CDR3 spans 18 residues. CDR1 and CDR2 (germline): LNHNV, YYDKDF (reference sequence). With 4 bases clipped from V and 7 bases from J, the junction kept 17 bases outside the gene matches. For the CDR3, the DNA is TGTGCCACCAGCATAAAATTAGATGGCGGGAGGGCCGCGAATGAGCAGTTCTTC. Translating gives CATSIKLDGGRAANEQFF.

V gene TRBV28 combines with J gene TRBJ2-5; D unclear. The V and J ends lost 6 bases and 5 bases respectively, with 16 bases between them. CDR1 MDHEN and CDR2 SYDVKM come from the germline V gene. CDR3 length: 14 residues. CDR3 coding DNA: TGTGCCAGCAGGAAGTGGGCCGGAAGGGAGACCCAGTACTTC. Residues: CASRKWAGRETQYF.

The gene calls are TRBV7-9 and TRBJ1-1, with D uncertain. Trimming shortened V by 2 bases and J by 10 bases, and 17 bases separated the two germline ends. Germline V CDR1 and CDR2: SEHNR, FQNEAQ (reference sequence). The CDR3 totals 14 residues. CDR3 sequence reads: CASSLMNRGLGAFF. DNA of the CDR3: TGTGCCAGCAGCTTAATGAATCGGGGATTGGGAGCTTTCTTT.

V usage is TRBV13 and J usage is TRBJ1-2; D is possibly TRBD1 (5 bases). This CDR3 is built from 18 residues. Germline CDR1 is PRHDT and CDR2 is FYEKMQ (reference sequence). The V end was cut by 5 bases, the J end by 3 bases, with 25 bases between. The CDR3 region has the DNA TGTGCCAGCAGCGCCCCGGGGGATTCTAGGGACTACTACTATGGCTACACCTTC. This translates into CASSAPGDSRDYYYGYTF.

The chain is built from TRBV12-3 or TRBV12-4 and TRBJ2-7; TRBD1 is a possible D gene (6 bases). CDR3 length equals 17 residues. V was trimmed by 1 base and J by 0 bases, leaving 16 bases between them. The CDR3 nucleotides are TGTGCCAGCAGTTTAGGGAACAGGGCCCTCTCCTCCTACGAGCAGTACTTC. Its protein product is CASSLGNRALSSYEQYF.

V usage is TRBV3-1 and J usage is TRBJ2-3, with 9 bases aligning to TRBD1. The germline gives CDR1 LGHDT, CDR2 YNNKEL (reference sequence). With 8 bases clipped from V and 5 bases from J, the junction kept 11 bases outside the gene matches. There are 15 residues in the CDR3. The CDR3 here is CASRPPGQGIDTQYF. CDR3 nucleotide sequence: TGTGCCAGCCGACCTCCGGGACAGGGAATAGATACGCAGTATTTT.